The present T cell receptor beta chain was sequenced within a study of control samples from healthy donors and cancer patients. This CDR3 region has 13 residues. Per germline, CDR1 LGHNT and CDR2 FRNRAP. V shed 3 bases and J 3 bases; nucleotides not matched to a gene: 1. This clone has more than one count but fewer than ten. Produced via immunoSEQ multiplex PCR; TCRdb's table is partial and in-frame only. Altogether around 41,000 clones are present, about 94% being singletons, with the ten largest covering 20% to 30%. The chain joins TRBV12-5 to TRBJ2-7; 8 positions match TRBD2. The material sequenced was blood. The source of this sequence is a man between 60 and 75 years old in good health. The CDR3 coding sequence is TGTGCTAGTGGTTTAGCGGGAGTCTACGAGCAGTACTTC. It translates to CASGLAGVYEQYF.